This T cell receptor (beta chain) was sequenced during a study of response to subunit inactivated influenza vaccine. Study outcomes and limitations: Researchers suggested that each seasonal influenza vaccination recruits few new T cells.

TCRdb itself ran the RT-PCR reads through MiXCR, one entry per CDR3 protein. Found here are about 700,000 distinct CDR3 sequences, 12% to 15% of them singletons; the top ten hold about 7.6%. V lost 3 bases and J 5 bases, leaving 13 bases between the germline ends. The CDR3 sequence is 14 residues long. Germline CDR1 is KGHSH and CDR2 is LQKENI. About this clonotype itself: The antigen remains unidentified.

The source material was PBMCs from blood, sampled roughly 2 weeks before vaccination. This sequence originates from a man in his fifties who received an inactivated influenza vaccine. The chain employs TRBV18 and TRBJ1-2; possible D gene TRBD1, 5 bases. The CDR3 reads CASSPLRGSYGYTF. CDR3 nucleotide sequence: TGTGCCAGCTCACCGCTTAGGGGCTCGTATGGCTACACCTTC. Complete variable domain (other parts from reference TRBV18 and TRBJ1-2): NAGVMQNPRHLVRRRGQEARLRCSPMKGHSHVYWYRQLPEEGLKFMVYLQKENIIDESGMPKERFSAEFPKEGPSILRIQQVVRGDSAAYFCASSPLRGSYGYTFGSGTRLTVV.